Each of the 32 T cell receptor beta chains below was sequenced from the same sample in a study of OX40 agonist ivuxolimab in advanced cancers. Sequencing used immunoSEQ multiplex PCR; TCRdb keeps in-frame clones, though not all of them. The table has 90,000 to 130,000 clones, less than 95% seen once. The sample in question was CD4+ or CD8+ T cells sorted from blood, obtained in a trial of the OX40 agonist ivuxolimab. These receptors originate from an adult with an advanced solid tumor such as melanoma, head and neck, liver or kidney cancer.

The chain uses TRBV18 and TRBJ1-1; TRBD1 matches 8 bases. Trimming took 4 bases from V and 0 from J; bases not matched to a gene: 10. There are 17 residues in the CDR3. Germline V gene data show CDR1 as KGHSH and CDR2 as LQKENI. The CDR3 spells CASSRMVGTGMNTEAFF. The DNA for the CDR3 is TGTGCCAGCTCACGCATGGTCGGGACAGGTATGAACACTGAAGCTTTCTTT. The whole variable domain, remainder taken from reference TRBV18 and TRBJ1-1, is NAGVMQNPRHLVRRRGQEARLRCSPMKGHSHVYWYRQLPEEGLKFMVYLQKENIIDESGMPKERFSAEFPKEGPSILRIQQVVRGDSAAYFCASSRMVGTGMNTEAFFGQGTRLTVV.

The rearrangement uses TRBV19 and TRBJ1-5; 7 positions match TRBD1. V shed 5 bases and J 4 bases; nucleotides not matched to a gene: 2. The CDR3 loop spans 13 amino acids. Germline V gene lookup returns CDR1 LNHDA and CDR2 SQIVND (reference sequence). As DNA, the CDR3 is TGTGCCAGTAGTCCGGGACAGAATCAGCCCCAGCATTTT. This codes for CASSPGQNQPQHF.

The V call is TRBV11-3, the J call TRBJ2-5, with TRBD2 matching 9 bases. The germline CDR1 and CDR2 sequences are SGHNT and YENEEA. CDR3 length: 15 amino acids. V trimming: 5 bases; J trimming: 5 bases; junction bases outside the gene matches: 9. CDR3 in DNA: TGTGCCAGCAGCCCCCAGGCGGGAGGGCCTGAGACCCAGTACTTC. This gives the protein CASSPQAGGPETQYF.

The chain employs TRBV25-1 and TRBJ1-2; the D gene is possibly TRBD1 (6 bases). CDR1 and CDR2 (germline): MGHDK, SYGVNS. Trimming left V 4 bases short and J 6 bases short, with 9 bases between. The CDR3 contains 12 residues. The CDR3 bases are TGTGCCAGCAGTGCCGGGACAAATGGCTACACCTTC. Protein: CASSAGTNGYTF.

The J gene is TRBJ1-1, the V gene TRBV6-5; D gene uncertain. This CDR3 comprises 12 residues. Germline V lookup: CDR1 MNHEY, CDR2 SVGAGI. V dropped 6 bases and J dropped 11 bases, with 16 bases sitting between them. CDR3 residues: CASSNVGSGAFF. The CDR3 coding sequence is TGTGCCAGCAGCAACGTGGGGTCCGGGGCTTTCTTT.

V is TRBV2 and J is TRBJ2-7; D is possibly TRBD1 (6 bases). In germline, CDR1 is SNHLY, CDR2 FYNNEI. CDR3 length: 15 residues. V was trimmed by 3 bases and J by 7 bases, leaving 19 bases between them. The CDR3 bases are TGTGCCAGCAGTGAGTTGGGGGCCAGGGCAATAGAGCAGTACTTC. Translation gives CASSELGARAIEQYF.

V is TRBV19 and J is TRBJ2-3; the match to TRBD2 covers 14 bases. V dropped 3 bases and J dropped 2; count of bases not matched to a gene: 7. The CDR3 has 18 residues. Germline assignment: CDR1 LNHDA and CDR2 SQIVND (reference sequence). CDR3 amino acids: CASSIGLAGGRVTDTQYF. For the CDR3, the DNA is TGTGCCAGTAGTATCGGACTAGCGGGAGGACGGGTCACAGATACGCAGTATTTT. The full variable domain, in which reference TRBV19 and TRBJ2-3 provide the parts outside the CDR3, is DGGITQSPKYLFRKEGQNVTLSCEQNLNHDAMYWYRQDPGQGLRLIYYSQIVNDFQKGDIAEGYSVSREKKESFPLTVTSAQKNPTAFYLCASSIGLAGGRVTDTQYFGPGTRLTVL.

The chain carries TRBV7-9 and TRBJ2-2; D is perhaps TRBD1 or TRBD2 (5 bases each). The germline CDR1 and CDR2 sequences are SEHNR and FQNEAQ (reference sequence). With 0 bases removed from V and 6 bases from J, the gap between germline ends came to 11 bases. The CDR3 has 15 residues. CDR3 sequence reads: CASSLARELAGELFF. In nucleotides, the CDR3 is TGTGCCAGCAGCTTAGCCAGGGAGTTGGCCGGGGAGCTGTTTTTT.

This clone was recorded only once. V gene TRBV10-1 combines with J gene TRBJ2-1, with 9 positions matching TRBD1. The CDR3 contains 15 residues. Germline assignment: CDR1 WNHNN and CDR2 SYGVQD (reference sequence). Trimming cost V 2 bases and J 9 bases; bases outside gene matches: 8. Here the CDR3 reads CASSEPGQGRSEQFF. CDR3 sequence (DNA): TGCGCCAGCAGTGAGCCGGGACAGGGTCGTTCTGAGCAGTTCTTC.

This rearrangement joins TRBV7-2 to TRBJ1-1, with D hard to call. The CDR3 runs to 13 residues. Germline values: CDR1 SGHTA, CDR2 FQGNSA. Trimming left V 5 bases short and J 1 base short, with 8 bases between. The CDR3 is CASSRDSNTEAFF. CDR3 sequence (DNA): TGTGCCAGCAGCCGCGACTCGAACACTGAAGCTTTCTTT.

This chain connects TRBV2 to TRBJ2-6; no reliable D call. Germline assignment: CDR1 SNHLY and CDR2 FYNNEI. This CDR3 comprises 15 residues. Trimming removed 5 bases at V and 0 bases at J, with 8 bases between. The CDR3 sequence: CASSKQVSGANVLTF. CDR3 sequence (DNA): TGTGCCAGCAGTAAACAAGTCTCTGGGGCCAACGTCCTGACTTTC.

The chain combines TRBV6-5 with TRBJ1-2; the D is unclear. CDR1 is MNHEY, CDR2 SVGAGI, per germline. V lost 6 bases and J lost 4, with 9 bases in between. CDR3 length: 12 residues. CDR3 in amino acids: CASSPGAYGYTF. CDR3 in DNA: TGTGCCAGCAGCCCGGGAGCCTATGGCTACACCTTC.

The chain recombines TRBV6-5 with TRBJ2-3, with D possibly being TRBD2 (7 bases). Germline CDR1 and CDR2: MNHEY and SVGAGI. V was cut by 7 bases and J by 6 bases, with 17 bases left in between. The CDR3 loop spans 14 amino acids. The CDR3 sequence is CASTAGGPWDTQYF. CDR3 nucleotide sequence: TGTGCCAGCACGGCCGGGGGGCCGTGGGATACGCAGTATTTT.

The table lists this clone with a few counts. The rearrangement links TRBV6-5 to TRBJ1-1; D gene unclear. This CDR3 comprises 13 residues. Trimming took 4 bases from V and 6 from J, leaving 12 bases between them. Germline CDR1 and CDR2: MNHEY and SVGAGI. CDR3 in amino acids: CASSLQIRAEAFF. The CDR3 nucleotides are TGTGCCAGCAGTTTACAGATACGGGCTGAAGCTTTCTTT.

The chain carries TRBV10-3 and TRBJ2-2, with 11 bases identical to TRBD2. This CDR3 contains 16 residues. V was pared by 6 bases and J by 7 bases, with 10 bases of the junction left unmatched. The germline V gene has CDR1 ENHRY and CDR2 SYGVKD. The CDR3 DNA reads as TGTGCCATCAGCACTCTAGCGGGGGGCCAAAACGGGGAGCTGTTTTTT. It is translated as CAISTLAGGQNGELFF.

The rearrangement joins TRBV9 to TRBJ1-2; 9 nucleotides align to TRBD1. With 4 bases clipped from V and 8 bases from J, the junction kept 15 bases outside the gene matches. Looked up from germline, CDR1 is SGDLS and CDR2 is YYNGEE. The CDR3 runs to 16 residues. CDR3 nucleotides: TGTGCCAGCAGCCCCCGGGACAGGGACGGCCGGGGAGGCTACACCTTC. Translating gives CASSPRDRDGRGGYTF.

CDR3 nucleotide sequence: TGTGCCAGCAGTTACCCGTCCGGGCCACAAGAGACCCAGTACTTC. Protein: CASSYPSGPQETQYF. V is TRBV6-6 and J is TRBJ2-5; D ambiguous. Germline CDR1 is MNHNY and CDR2 is SVGAGI (reference sequence). The V and J ends lost 2 bases and 2 bases respectively, with 12 bases between them. The CDR3 totals 15 residues.

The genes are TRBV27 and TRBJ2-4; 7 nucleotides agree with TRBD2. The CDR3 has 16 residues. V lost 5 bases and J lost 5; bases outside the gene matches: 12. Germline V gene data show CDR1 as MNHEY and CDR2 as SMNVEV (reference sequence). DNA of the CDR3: TGTGCCAGCAGTACCAGATTAGCGGGTGGGGAAAACATTCAGTACTTC. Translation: CASSTRLAGGENIQYF.

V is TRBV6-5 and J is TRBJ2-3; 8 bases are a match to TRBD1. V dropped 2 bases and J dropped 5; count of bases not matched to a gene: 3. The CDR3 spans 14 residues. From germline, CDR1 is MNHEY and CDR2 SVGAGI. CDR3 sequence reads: CASSYTTGEDTQYF. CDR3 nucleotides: TGTGCCAGCAGTTACACGACAGGGGAAGATACGCAGTATTTT.

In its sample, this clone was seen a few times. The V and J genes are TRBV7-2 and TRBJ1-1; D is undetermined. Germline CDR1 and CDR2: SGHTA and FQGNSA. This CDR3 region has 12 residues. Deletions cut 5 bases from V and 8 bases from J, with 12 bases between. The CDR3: CASSKTTLEAFF. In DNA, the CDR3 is TGTGCCAGCAGCAAGACAACCCTGGAAGCTTTCTTT. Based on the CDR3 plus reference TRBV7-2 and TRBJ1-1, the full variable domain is GAGVSQSPSNKVTEKGKDVELRCDPISGHTALYWYRQSLGQGLEFLIYFQGNSAPDKSGLPSDRFSAERTGGSVSTLTIQRTQQEDSAVYLCASSKTTLEAFFGQGTRLTVV.

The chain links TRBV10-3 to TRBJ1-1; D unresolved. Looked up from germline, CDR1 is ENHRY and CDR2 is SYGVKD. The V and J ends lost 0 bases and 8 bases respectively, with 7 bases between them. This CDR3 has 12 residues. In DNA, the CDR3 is TGTGCCATCAGTGAGTCGAGACTGGAAGCTTTCTTT. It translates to CAISESRLEAFF.

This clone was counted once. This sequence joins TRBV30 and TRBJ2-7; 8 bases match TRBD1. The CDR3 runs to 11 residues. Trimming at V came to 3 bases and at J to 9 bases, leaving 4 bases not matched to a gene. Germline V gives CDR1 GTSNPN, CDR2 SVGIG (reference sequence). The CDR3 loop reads CAWSQGAGQYF. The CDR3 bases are TGTGCCTGGAGCCAGGGGGCTGGGCAGTACTTC.

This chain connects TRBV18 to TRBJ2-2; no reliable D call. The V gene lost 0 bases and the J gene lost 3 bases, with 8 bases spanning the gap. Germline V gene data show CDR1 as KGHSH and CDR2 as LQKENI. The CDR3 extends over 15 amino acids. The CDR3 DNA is TGTGCCAGCTCACCACCGATCCTGTACACCGGGGAGCTGTTTTTT. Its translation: CASSPPILYTGELFF.

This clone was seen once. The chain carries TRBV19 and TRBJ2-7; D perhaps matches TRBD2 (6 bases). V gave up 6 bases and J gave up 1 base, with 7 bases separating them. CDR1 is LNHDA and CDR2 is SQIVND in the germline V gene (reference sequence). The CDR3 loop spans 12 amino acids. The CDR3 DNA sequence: TGTGCCAGTAGGGCGGGGTCCTACGAGCAGTACTTC. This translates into CASRAGSYEQYF.

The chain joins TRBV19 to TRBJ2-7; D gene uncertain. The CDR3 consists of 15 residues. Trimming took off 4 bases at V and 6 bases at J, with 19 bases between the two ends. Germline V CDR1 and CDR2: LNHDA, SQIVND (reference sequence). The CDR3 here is CASSTLPTRTGEQYF. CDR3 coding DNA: TGTGCCAGTAGTACCCTCCCGACGAGAACCGGCGAGCAGTACTTC.

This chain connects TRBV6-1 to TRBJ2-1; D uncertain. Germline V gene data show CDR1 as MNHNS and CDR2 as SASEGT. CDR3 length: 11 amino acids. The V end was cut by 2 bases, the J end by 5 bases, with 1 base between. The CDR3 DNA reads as TGTGCCAGCAGTGAAAACAATGAGCAGTTCTTC. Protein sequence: CASSENNEQFF.

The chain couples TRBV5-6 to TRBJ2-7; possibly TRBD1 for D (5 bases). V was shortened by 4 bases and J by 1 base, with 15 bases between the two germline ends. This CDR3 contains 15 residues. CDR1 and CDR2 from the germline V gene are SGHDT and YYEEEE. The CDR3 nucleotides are TGTGCCAGCAGCCCATCGACAAGACAGTCCTACGAGCAGTACTTC. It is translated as CASSPSTRQSYEQYF. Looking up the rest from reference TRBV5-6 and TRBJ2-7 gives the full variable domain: DAGVTQSPTHLIKTRGQQVTLRCSPKSGHDTVSWYQQALGQGPQFIFQYYEEEERQRGNFPDRFSGHQFPNYSSELNVNALLLGDSALYLCASSPSTRQSYEQYFGPGTRLTVT.

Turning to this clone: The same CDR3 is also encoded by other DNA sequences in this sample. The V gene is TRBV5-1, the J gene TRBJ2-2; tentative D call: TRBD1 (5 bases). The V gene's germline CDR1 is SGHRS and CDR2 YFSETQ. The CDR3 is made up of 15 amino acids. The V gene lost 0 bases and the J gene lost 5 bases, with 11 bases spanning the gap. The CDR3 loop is CASSLVQGGTGELFF. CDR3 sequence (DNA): TGCGCCAGCAGCTTGGTTCAGGGTGGGACCGGGGAGCTGTTTTTT.

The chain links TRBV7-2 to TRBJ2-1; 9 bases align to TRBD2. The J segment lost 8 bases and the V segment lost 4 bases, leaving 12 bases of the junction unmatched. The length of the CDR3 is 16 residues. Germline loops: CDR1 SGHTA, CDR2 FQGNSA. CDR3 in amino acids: CASSSYSGGIRYEQFF. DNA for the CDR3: TGTGCCAGCAGCTCCTATAGCGGGGGCATTAGGTATGAGCAGTTCTTC.

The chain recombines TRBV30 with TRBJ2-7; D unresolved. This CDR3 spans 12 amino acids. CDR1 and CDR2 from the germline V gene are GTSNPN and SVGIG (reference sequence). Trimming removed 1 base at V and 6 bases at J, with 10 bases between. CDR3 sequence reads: CAWSGLGSEQYF. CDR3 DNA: TGTGCCTGGAGTGGTTTGGGATCCGAGCAGTACTTC.

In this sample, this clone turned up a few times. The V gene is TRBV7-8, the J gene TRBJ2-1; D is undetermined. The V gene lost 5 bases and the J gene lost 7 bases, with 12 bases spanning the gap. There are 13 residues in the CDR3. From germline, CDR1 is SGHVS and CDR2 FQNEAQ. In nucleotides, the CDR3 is TGTGCCAGCAGCCCACCTAGGGAAAATGAGCAGTTCTTC. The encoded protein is CASSPPRENEQFF.

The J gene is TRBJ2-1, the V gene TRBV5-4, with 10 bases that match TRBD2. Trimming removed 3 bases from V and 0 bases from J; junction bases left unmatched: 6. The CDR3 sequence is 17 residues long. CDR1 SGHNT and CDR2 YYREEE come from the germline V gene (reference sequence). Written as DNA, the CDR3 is TGTGCCAGCAGCTCTAGGACTAGCGGTAGCTCCTACAATGAGCAGTTCTTC. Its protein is CASSSRTSGSSYNEQFF.